This paragraph reports one T cell receptor (beta chain). Primers: 60 Vbeta forward and 13 Jbeta reverse. Profiled with immunoSEQ multiplex PCR; TCRdb holds only in-frame clones, not every one. The data show fewer than 200,000 clones, with roughly 80% seen just once and about 2% held by the top ten. Germline values: CDR1 SGHRS, CDR2 YFSETQ. This CDR3 contains 16 residues. The germline V and J ends were trimmed by 0 bases and 2 bases, with 15 bases remaining between them. This sample was taken from a study of cytomegalovirus exposure and HLA in healthy donors. The chain recombines TRBV5-1 with TRBJ2-7, with a tentative D call TRBD1 (5 bases). Sequenced: PBMCs. The receptor comes from a female donor in good health and CMV-seronegative. This CDR3 reads CASSLDGTRQPYEQYF. For the CDR3, the DNA is TGCGCCAGCAGCTTGGACGGTACGAGACAGCCCTACGAGCAGTACTTC.